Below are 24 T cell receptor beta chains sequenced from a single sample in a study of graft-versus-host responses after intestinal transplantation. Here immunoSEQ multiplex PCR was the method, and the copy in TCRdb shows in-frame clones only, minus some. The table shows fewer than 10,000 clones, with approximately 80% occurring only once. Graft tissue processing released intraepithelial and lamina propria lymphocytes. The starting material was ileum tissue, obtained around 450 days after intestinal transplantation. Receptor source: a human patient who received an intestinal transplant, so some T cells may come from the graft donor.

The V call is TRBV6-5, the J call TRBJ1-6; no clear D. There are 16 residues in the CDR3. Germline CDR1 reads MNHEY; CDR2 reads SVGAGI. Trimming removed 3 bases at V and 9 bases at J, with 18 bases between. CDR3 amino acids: CASSYKRPSGGSPLHF. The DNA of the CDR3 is TGTGCCAGCAGTTATAAGCGGCCCTCCGGAGGTTCACCCCTCCACTTT.

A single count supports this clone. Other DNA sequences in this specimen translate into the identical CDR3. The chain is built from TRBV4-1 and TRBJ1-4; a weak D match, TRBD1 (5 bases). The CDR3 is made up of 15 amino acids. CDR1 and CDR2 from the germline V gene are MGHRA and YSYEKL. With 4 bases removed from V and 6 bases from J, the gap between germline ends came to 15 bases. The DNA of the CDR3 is TGCGCCAGCAGCCCTAATAGGGGCTACGATGAAAAACTGTTTTTT. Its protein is CASSPNRGYDEKLFF.

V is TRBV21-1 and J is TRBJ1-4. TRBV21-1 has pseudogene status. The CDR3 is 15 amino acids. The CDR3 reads CASSKGGQGYEKLFF. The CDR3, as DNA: TGTGCCAGCAGCAAGGGAGGCCAGGGTTACGAAAAACTGTTTTTT.

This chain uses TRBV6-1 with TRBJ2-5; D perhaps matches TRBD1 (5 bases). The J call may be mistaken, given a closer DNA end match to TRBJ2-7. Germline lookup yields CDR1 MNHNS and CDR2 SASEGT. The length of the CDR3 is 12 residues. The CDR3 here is CASSDRGNEQYF. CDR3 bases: TGTGCCAGCAGTGATAGGGGCAACGAGCAGTACTTC.

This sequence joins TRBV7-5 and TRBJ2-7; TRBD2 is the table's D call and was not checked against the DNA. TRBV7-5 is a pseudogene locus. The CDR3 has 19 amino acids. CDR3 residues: CVRSLGRLTPGLIFYEQYF. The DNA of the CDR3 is TGTGTCAGAAGCTTAGGTCGCCTAACTCCGGGACTCATCTTCTACGAGCAGTACTTC.

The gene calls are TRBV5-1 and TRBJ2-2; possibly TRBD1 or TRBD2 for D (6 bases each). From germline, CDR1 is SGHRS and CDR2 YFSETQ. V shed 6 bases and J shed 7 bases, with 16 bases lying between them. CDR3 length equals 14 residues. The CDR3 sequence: CASNPGGAGGELFF. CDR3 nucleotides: TGCGCCAGCAACCCCGGGGGCGCGGGCGGGGAGCTGTTTTTT.

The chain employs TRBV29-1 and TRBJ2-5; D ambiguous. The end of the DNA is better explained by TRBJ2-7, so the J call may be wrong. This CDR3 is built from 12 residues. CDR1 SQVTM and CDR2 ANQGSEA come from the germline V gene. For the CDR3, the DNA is TGCAGCGTTGTTGGGCGCACCTACGAGCAGTACTTC. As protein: CSVVGRTYEQYF.

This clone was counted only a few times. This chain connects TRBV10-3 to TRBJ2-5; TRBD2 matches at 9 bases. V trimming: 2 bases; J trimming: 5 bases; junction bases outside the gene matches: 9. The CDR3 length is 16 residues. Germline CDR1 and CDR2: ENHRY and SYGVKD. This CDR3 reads CAISEAGGGAMETQYF. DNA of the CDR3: TGTGCCATCAGTGAGGCGGGCGGGGGGGCAATGGAGACCCAGTACTTC.

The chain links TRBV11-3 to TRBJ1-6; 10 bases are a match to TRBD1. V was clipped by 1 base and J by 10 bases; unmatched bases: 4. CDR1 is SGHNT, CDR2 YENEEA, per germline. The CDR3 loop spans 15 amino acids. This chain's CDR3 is CASSLATGGRSPLHF. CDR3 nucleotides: TGTGCCAGCAGCTTAGCGACAGGGGGCAGGTCACCCCTCCACTTT.

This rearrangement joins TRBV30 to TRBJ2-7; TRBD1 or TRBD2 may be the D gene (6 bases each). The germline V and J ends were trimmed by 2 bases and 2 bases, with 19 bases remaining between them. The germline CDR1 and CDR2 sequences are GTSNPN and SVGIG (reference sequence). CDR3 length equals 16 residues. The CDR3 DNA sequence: TGTGCCTGGAGTCGAAAGGTCGGGGGCGGAACCTACGAGCAGTACTTC. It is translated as CAWSRKVGGGTYEQYF.

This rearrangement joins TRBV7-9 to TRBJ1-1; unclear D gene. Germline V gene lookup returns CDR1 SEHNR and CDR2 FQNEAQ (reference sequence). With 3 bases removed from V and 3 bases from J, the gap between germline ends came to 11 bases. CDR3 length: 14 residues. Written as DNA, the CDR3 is TGTGCCAGCAGCTTTGGCAGGCGCTACACTGAAGCTTTCTTT. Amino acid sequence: CASSFGRRYTEAFF.

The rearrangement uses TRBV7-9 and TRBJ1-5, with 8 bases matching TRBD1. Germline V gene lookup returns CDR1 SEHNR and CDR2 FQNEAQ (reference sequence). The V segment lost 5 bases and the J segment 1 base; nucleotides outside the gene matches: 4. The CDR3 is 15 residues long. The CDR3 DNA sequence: TGTGCCAGCAGCACGGACAGGGTCAGCAATCAGCCCCAGCATTTT. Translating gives CASSTDRVSNQPQHF.

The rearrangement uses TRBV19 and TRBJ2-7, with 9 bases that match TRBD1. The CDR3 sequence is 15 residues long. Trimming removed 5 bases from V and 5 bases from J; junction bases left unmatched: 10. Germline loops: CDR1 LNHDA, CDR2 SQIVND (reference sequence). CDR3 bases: TGTGCCAGTAGTTTTGCCAGGACAGGGGTTGACGAGCAGTACTTC. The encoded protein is CASSFARTGVDEQYF.

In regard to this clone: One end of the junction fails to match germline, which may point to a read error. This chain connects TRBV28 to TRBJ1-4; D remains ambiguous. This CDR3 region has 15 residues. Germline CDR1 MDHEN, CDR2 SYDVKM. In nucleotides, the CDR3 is TGTGCCTGCAGTTTATATCAGCAAACTAATGAAAAACTGTTTTTT. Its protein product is CACSLYQQTNEKLFF. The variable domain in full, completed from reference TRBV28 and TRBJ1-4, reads DVKVTQSSRYLVKRTGEKVFLECVQDMDHENMFWYRQDPGLGLRLIYFSYDVKMKEKGDIPEGYSVSREKKERFSLILESASTNQTSMYLCACSLYQQTNEKLFFGSGTQLSVL.

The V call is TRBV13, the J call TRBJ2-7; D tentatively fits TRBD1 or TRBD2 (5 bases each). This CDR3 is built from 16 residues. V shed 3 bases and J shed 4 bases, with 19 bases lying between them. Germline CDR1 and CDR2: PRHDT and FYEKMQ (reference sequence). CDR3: CASSFARGPTLYEQYF. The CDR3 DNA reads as TGTGCCAGCAGCTTCGCGAGGGGCCCCACACTTTACGAGCAGTACTTC.

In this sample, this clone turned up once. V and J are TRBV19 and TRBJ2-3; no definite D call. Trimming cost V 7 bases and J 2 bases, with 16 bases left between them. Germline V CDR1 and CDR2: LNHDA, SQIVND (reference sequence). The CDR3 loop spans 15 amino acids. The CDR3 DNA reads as TGTGCCAGTACCCTCGGGCCCTTCCCCACAGATACGCAGTATTTT. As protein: CASTLGPFPTDTQYF.

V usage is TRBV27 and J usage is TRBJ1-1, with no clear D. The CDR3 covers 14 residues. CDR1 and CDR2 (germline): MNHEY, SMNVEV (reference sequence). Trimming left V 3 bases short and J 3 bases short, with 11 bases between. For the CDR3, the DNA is TGTGCCAGCAGTTTGGATCCAAAATACACTGAAGCTTTCTTT. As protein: CASSLDPKYTEAFF.

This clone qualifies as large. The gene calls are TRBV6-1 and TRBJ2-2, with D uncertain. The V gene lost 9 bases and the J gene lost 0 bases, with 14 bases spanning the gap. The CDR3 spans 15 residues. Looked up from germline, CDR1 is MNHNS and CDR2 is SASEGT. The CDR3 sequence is CASEDWVSNTGELFF. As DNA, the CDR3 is TGTGCCAGTGAAGACTGGGTCTCGAACACCGGGGAGCTGTTTTTT.

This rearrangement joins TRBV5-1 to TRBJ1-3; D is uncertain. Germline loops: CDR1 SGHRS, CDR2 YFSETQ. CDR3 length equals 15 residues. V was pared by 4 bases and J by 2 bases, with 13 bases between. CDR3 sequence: CASSHGVQTGNTIYF. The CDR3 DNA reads TGCGCCAGCAGCCATGGAGTGCAGACTGGAAACACCATATATTTT.

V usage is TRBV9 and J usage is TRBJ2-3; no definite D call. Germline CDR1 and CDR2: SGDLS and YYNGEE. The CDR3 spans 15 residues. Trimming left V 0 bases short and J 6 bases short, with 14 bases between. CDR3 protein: CASSVAASRFDTQYF. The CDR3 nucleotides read TGTGCCAGCAGCGTAGCTGCCAGTCGTTTTGATACGCAGTATTTT.

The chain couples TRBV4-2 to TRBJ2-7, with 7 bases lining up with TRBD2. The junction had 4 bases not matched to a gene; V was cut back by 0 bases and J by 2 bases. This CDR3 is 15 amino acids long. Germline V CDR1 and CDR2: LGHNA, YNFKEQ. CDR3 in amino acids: CASSQDIGGAYEQYF. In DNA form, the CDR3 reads TGTGCCAGCAGCCAAGACATTGGGGGGGCCTACGAGCAGTACTTC.

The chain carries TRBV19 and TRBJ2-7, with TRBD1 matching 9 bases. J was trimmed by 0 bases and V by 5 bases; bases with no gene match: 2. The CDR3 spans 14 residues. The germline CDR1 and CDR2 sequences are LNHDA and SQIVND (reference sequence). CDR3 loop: CASSPDRGSYEQYF. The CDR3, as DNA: TGTGCCAGTAGTCCGGACAGGGGCTCCTACGAGCAGTACTTC. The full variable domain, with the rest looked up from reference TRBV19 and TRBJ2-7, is DGGITQSPKYLFRKEGQNVTLSCEQNLNHDAMYWYRQDPGQGLRLIYYSQIVNDFQKGDIAEGYSVSREKKESFPLTVTSAQKNPTAFYLCASSPDRGSYEQYFGPGTRLTVT.

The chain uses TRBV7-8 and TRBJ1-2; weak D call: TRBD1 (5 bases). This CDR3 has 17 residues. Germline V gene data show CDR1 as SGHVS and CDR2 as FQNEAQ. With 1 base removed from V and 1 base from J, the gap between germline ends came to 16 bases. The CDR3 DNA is TGTGCCAGCAGCTTAGATTCTAGCTACCAGGGTAACTATGGCTACACCTTC. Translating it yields CASSLDSSYQGNYGYTF.

The CDR3 nucleotides read TGCGCCAGCAGCTCGGGACAGAACACTGAAGCTTTCTTT. This translates into CASSSGQNTEAFF. This chain joins TRBV5-1 and TRBJ1-1; D is possibly TRBD1 (6 bases). Germline V lookup: CDR1 SGHRS, CDR2 YFSETQ. The CDR3 length is 13 residues. Trimming pared 3 bases from V and 1 base from J, leaving 7 bases between. Using reference TRBV5-1 and TRBJ1-1 for the parts outside the CDR3, the full variable domain is KAGVTQTPRYLIKTRGQQVTLSCSPISGHRSVSWYQQTPGQGLQFLFEYFSETQRNKGNFPGRFSGRQFSNSRSEMNVSTLELGDSALYLCASSSGQNTEAFFGQGTRLTVV.